A single sample gave rise to the 8 T cell receptor beta chains below, sequenced in a study of blood T cell repertoires in COVID-19. Assay used: immunoSEQ multiplex PCR; TCRdb lists only in-frame clones, some missing. The data contain tens of thousands of clones, roughly 90% of them singletons. The sample comprised peripheral blood. The receptors stem from a man between 45 and 60 years old with COVID-19, enrolled during active disease.

This rearrangement joins TRBV6-5 to TRBJ1-2, with D unresolved. V was trimmed by 2 bases and J by 6 bases, leaving 13 bases between them. This CDR3 contains 14 residues. The germline V gene has CDR1 MNHEY and CDR2 SVGAGI. The CDR3 coding sequence is TGTGCCAGCAGTTACACCCAGAACAACAATGGCTACACCTTC. Protein product: CASSYTQNNNGYTF.

The V and J genes are TRBV6-5 and TRBJ1-2, with D possibly TRBD1 on 5 matching bases. From germline, CDR1 is MNHEY and CDR2 SVGAGI. Trimming took 6 bases from V and 4 from J, leaving 12 bases between them. The CDR3 covers 13 residues. The DNA of the CDR3 is TGTGCCAGCAGAGCTGACAGATCCTATGGCTACACCTTC. Residues: CASRADRSYGYTF.

The rearrangement links TRBV9 to TRBJ2-7; D possibly corresponds to TRBD1 (6 bases). The CDR3 totals 15 residues. V was clipped by 4 bases and J by 2 bases, with 16 bases between them. Germline V gene sequence: CDR1 SGDLS, CDR2 YYNGEE. CDR3 sequence reads: CASSPLGQRTYEQYF. CDR3 nucleotide sequence: TGTGCCAGCAGCCCGTTAGGACAGCGGACCTACGAGCAGTACTTC.

The V gene is TRBV15, the J gene TRBJ1-2; 7 bases line up with TRBD1. From germline, CDR1 is LNHNV and CDR2 YYDKDF (reference sequence). Trimming took 1 base from V and 4 from J; bases not matched to a gene: 6. The CDR3 is made up of 15 amino acids. CDR3 DNA: TGTGCCACCAGCAGAGGAAGGGACAGAAGCTATGGCTACACCTTC. Its translation is CATSRGRDRSYGYTF.

This clone was detected a few times. The chain is built from TRBV5-1 and TRBJ2-3; D might be TRBD2 (6 bases). CDR3 length: 19 residues. Germline V gives CDR1 SGHRS, CDR2 YFSETQ. V shed 0 bases and J shed 4 bases, with 24 bases lying between them. The CDR3 bases are TGCGCCAGCAGCTTGGGTCAGCGGGTCCCTGCCGGGACTGCAGATACGCAGTATTTT. It yields the protein CASSLGQRVPAGTADTQYF.

The rearrangement links TRBV7-9 to TRBJ1-1; D uncertain. Germline V lookup: CDR1 SEHNR, CDR2 FQNEAQ (reference sequence). This CDR3 comprises 13 residues. V shed 1 base and J shed 5 bases, with 8 bases lying between them. In DNA form, the CDR3 reads TGTGCCAGCAGCTTAGGTGAGGGAACTGAAGCTTTCTTT. This gives the protein CASSLGEGTEAFF.

This chain links TRBV24-1 with TRBJ1-3; 8 bases line up with TRBD1. The CDR3 has 13 amino acids. J gave up 3 bases and V 9 bases, and 3 bases lay outside the gene matches. The V gene's germline CDR1 is KGHDR and CDR2 SFDVKD. In DNA, the CDR3 is TGTGCCACCCAGGGGGCGAGTGGAAACACCATATATTTT. Encoded protein: CATQGASGNTIYF.

V usage is TRBV24-1 and J usage is TRBJ2-6; TRBD2 aligns across 7 bases. The CDR3 length is 15 residues. Germline trimming cut 4 bases from V and 4 bases from J; bases unmatched to any gene: 3. CDR1 KGHDR and CDR2 SFDVKD come from the germline V gene. The CDR3 nucleotides are TGTGCCACCAGTGACGGGGGGACGGGGGCCAACGTCCTGACTTTC. Protein: CATSDGGTGANVLTF.